A selection of T cell receptor beta chains follows, all from one sample in a study of OX40 agonist ivuxolimab in advanced cancers. Only in-frame clones appear in the TCRdb table, and some are missing; sequencing was by immunoSEQ multiplex PCR. The table shows 91,000 or so clones, with approximately 94% occurring only once. The sample consisted of CD4+ or CD8+ T cells sorted from blood, taken in a trial of the OX40 agonist ivuxolimab. The source of these receptors is an adult with an advanced solid tumor such as melanoma, head and neck, liver or kidney cancer. Both conserved end residues are part of each CDR3. The D gene is left open where the match is weak.

>TRBV19|TRBD1
CASSIGPGQGPPNYGYTF
>TRBV7-2|.
CASSPRGGMWNTEAFF
>TRBV5-8|.
CASSLGFSGAQETQYF
>TRBV9|.
CASSGIGVGAPGGTQYF
>TRBV18|TRBD1
CASSPGAGQVYEQYF
>TRBV7-9|TRBD1
CASSYPKSGGMTFF
>TRBV7-2|.
CASSLIGGTTETQYF
>TRBV5-6|TRBD1
CASSSGTTGSYGYTF
>TRBV30|TRBD2
CAWSVGLARQETQYF
>TRBV19|TRBD1
CASNQGQSSYEQYF
>TRBV18|.
CASSPAGPYNEQFF
>TRBV7-2|TRBD1
CASSFTGGTEAFF
>TRBV7-6|TRBD1
CASSLGGTAFYGYTF
>TRBV4-1|TRBD2
CASSRTLAGGGYEQYF
>TRBV11-2|.
CASSLSRGNTGELFF
>TRBV5-1|TRBD1
CASSWTGGSNQPQHF
>TRBV5-4|.
CASSYRGDGYTF
>TRBV7-8|TRBD1
CASTLDRGLGTDTQYF
>TRBV9|.
CASSVSGEKLFF
>TRBV19|TRBD1
CASRHDRGHGYTF
>TRBV7-2|.
CASSLSGPLNYGYTF
>TRBV28|TRBD2
CASIEGTSGHNEQFF
>TRBV4-3|.
CASSQAGSNQPQHF
>TRBV7-2|TRBD2
CASSLAPRLAGMAETQYF